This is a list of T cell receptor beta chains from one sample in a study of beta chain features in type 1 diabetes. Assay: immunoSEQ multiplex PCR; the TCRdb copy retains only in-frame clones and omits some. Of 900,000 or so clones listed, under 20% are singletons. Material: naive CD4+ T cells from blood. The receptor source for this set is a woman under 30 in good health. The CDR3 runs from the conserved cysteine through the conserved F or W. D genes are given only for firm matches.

CASSVGASSASGTQYF	TRBV9	TRBJ2-3	NA
CASRRTSVGEQFF	TRBV4-2	TRBJ2-1	TRBD2
CASSDRAVEQYF	TRBV28	NA	TRBD1
CASSLSTQGANQPQHF	TRBV27	TRBJ1-5	TRBD1
CASSPDRGGYEQYF	TRBV13	TRBJ2-7	TRBD1
CASSVNRFGNTIYF	TRBV2	TRBJ1-3	NA
CASSYGRDYEQFF	TRBV6-6	TRBJ2-1	NA
CASRPLGGDTEAFF	TRBV19	TRBJ1-1	NA
CATSRDLEGGRFF	TRBV15	TRBJ1-4	NA
CASSSSGTSADTQYF	TRBV5-1	TRBJ2-3	TRBD2
CASSLGGTIRIGELFF	TRBV7-9	TRBJ2-2	TRBD2
CASSSRQGPYEQYF	TRBV27	TRBJ2-7	TRBD1
CAISHTSGDSGANVLTF	TRBV10-3	TRBJ2-6	TRBD2
CASSLSGLAGEWYF	TRBV7-8	TRBJ2-7	TRBD2
CASSPGGTSGNTIYF	TRBV5-1	TRBJ1-3	NA
CASSQSGLAGTTDTQYF	TRBV4-3	TRBJ2-3	TRBD2
CASSSGRYSGANVLTF	TRBV11-1	TRBJ2-6	NA
CAVGQGYYGYTF	TRBV28	TRBJ1-2	NA
CASSPQGPAEYTF	TRBV18	TRBJ1-2	NA
CASSFWTGNTGELFF	TRBV7-9	TRBJ2-2	TRBD1
CASSFSYGTPMSMGQFF	TRBV28	TRBJ2-1	NA